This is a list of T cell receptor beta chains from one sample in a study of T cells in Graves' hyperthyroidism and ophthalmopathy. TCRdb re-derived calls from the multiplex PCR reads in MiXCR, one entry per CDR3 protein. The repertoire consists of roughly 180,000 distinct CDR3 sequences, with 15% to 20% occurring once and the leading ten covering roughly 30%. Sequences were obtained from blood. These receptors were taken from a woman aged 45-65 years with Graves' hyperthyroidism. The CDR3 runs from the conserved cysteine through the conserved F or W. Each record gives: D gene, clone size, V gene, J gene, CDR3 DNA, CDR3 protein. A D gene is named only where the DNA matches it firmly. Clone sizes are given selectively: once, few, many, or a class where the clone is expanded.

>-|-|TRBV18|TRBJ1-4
TGTGCCAGCTCACCAGCGGCCACTAATGAAAAACTGTTTTTT
CASSPAATNEKLFF
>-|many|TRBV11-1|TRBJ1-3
TGTGCCAGCAGCTTCGAAGGAGGTGGAAACACCATATATTTT
CASSFEGGGNTIYF
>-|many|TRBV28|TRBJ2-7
TGTGCCAGCAGCGACGGACTCCTCTCCTACGAGCAGTACTTC
CASSDGLLSYEQYF
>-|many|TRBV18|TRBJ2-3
TGTGCCAGCGCCGGGAAAGGAGGATTCACAGATACGCAGTATTTT
CASAGKGGFTDTQYF
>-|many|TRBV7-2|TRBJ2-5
TGTGCCAGCAGCTTAGTCGGGGCTAGAAGTGAGACCCAGTACTTC
CASSLVGARSETQYF
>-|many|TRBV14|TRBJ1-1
TGTGCCAGCAGCCAAGATCTGATGGGCATGAACACTGAAGCTTTCTTT
CASSQDLMGMNTEAFF
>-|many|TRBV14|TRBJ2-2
TGTGCCAGCAGCCAAGATTACGGGGAGCTGTTTTTT
CASSQDYGELFF
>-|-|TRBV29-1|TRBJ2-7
TGCAGCGTTGAGGGAGCCAACTACGAGCAGTACTTC
CSVEGANYEQYF
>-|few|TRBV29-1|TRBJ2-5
TGCAGCGTTGAAGATTCGGGTAGCGGCCCCCAAGAGACCCAGTACTTC
CSVEDSGSGPQETQYF
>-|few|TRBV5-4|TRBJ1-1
TGTGCCAGCAGCGTTGTTATAGGGTCCCGTGAAGCTTTCTTT
CASSVVIGSREAFF
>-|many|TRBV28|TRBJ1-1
TGTGCCAGCCAAACCACAGGCCCCGAGGCTTTCTTT
CASQTTGPEAFF
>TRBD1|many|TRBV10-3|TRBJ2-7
TGTGCCATCAGTGAGGACAGGGGTTACGAGCAGTACTTC
CAISEDRGYEQYF
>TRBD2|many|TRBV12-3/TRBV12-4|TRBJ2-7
TGTGCCAGCAGTCTGACTAGCGGGTCCTACGAGCAGTACTTC
CASSLTSGSYEQYF
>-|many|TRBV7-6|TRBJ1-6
TGTGCCAGCAGCTCGATTCCTGGCGCCCCACCCCTCCACTTT
CASSSIPGAPPLHF
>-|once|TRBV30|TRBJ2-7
TGTGCCTGGAGTACCCGGGACTTAGCGTACTTC
CAWSTRDLAYF
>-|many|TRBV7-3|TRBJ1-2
TGTGCCAGCAGCTTAAGTCCAGGGAGTGGCTACACCTTC
CASSLSPGSGYTF
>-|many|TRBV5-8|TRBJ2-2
TGTGCCAGCAGCTCTCGTGGGGCGAACACCGGGGAGCTGTTTTTT
CASSSRGANTGELFF
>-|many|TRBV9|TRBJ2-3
TGTGCCAGCAGCGTAGGAGGGTTTCTCACAGATACGCAGTATTTT
CASSVGGFLTDTQYF
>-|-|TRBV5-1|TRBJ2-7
TGCGCCAGCAGCTTGGGTGTCAGGGAAGACGAGCAGTACTTC
CASSLGVREDEQYF
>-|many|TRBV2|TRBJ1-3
TGTGCCAGCAGTGATACCCAACTCGCCATATATTTT
CASSDTQLAIYF
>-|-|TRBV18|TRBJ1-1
TGTGCCAGCTCACCACCCTATCAGGTGAACACTGAAGCTTTCTTT
CASSPPYQVNTEAFF
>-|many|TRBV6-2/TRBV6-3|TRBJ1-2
TGTGCCAGCAACCACAATGGGGGCTACACCTTC
CASNHNGGYTF
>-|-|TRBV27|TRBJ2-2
TGTGCCAGCACTTTAGGACAGACCACCGGGGAGCTGTTTTTT
CASTLGQTTGELFF
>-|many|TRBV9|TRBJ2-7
TGTGCCAGCAGCCCAACAGAGAGGCATCGGCGAGAGCAGTACTTC
CASSPTERHRREQYF
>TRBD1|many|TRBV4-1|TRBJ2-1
TGCGCCAGCAGCCAGGGACAGGGTTATTACAATGAGCAGTTCTTC
CASSQGQGYYNEQFF
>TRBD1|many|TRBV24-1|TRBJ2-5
TGTGCCACCAGTGATTTGCCGGGACAGGGGGCGCCGGGAACCGAGACCCAGTACTTC
CATSDLPGQGAPGTETQYF
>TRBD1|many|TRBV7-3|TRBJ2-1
TGTGCCAGCAGCCTTACAGGGGTTGGTGAGCAGTTCTTC
CASSLTGVGEQFF
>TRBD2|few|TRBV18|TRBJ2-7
TGTGCCAGCTCACCACTCCGCGGGGGCTCCTACGAGCAGTACTTC
CASSPLRGGSYEQYF
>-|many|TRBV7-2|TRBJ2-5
TGTGCCAGCAGCTTGGTCCAGGGTGAGACCCAGTACTTC
CASSLVQGETQYF
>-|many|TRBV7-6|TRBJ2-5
TGTGCCAGCGTAGCCCTGGAGAGGCAAGAGACCCAGTACTTC
CASVALERQETQYF
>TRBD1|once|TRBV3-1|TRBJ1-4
TGTGCCAGCAGCCAACCGGGACAGCAACGGGAAAAACTGTTTTTT
CASSQPGQQREKLFF
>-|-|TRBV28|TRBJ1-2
TGTGCCAGCAGCCCCCTCCCTGGCTATGGCTACACCTTC
CASSPLPGYGYTF
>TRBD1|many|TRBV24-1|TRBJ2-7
TGTGCCACCAGTGATTTAAACCGGGACAGGGGAATTTACGAGCAGTACTTC
CATSDLNRDRGIYEQYF
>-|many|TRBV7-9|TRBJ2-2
TGTGCCAGCAGCTTAGCCCTCTTGGGGCAAAATAGCTACACCGGGGAGCTGTTTTTT
CASSLALLGQNSYTGELFF
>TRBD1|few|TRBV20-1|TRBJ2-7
TGCAGTGCTAGTCCAGGGGGAACCTCCTACGAGCAGTACTTC
CSASPGGTSYEQYF
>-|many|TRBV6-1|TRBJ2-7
TGTGCCAGCTCCCCGGCAGGGCGCGAGCAGTACTTC
CASSPAGREQYF
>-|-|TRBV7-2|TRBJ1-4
TGTGCCAGCAGCTGGGGCGGGGCGGGTGAAAAACTGTTTTTT
CASSWGGAGEKLFF
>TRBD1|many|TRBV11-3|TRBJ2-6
TGTGCCAGCAGCTCCGGGACAGGCGGGAGGGCCAACGTCCTGACTTTC
CASSSGTGGRANVLTF
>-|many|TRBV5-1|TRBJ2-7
TGCGCCAGCAGCGCCTGGGGCGGCTTCTCCTACGAGCAGTACTTC
CASSAWGGFSYEQYF
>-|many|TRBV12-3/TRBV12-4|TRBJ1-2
TGTGCCAGCAGTTCCCCCGGACAGCCTCACTATGGCTACACCTTC
CASSSPGQPHYGYTF
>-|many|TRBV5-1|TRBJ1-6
TGCGCCAGCAGCTTCGCGGGAAATTCACCCCTCCACTTT
CASSFAGNSPLHF
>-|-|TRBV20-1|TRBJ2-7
TGCAGTGCTAGGTCGGGGCTCGAGCAGTACTTC
CSARSGLEQYF
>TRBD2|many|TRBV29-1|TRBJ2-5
TGCAGCGTTGGAACGAGACTAGCGCAAGAGACCCAGTACTTC
CSVGTRLAQETQYF
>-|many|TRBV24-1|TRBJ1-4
TGTGCCACCAGTGATAGGGCAACTAATGAAAAACTGTTTTTT
CATSDRATNEKLFF
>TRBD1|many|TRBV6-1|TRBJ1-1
TGTGCCAGCAGTGGCCCGACAGGGGGCTCAATCGTGAACACTGAAGCTTTCTTT
CASSGPTGGSIVNTEAFF
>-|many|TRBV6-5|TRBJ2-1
TGTGCCAGCAGTTACTCAAGAGGCCCCAATGAGCAGTTCTTC
CASSYSRGPNEQFF
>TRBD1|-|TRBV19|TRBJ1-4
TGTGCCAGTAGTCCCGGGGACAGGGGGTCTAATGAAAAACTGTTTTTT
CASSPGDRGSNEKLFF
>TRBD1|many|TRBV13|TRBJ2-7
TGTGCCAGCAGCTCTCCGGGGGACAGGGGCAACGAGCAGTACTTC
CASSSPGDRGNEQYF
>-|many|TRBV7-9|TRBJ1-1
TGTGCCAGCAGCTTAAAAGGAGTCAACACTGAAGCTTTCTTT
CASSLKGVNTEAFF
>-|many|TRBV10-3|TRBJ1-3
TGTGCCATCAGTGACGGAGGCACCATATATTTT
CAISDGGTIYF
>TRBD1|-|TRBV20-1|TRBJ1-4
TGCAGTGCCGAGGACAGGGCTACTAATGAAAAACTGTTTTTT
CSAEDRATNEKLFF
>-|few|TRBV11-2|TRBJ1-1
TGTGCCAGCAGCGTCGGGACGGCTATGAACACTGAAGCTTTCTTT
CASSVGTAMNTEAFF
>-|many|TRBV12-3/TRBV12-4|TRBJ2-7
TGTGCCAGCAGTTTAGGAAGGGTCGAGCAGTACTTC
CASSLGRVEQYF
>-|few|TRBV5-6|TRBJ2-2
TGTGCCAGCAGCTTGGCCGGGGTGAAGGGAGCCGGGGAGCTGTTTTTT
CASSLAGVKGAGELFF
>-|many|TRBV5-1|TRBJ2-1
TGCGCCAGCAGCTTGGCGGGAGCCTACAATGAGCAGTTCTTC
CASSLAGAYNEQFF